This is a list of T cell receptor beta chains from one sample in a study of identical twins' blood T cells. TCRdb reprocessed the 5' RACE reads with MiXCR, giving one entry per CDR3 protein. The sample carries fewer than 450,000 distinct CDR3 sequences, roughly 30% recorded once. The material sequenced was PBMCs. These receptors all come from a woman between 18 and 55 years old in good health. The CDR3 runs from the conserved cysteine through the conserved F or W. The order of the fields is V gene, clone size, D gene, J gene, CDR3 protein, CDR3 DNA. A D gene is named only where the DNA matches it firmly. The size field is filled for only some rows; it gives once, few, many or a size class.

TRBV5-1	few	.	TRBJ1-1	CASSAEVGLNTEAFF	TGCGCCAGCAGCGCGGAGGTGGGGCTGAACACTGAAGCTTTCTTT
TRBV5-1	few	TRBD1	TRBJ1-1	CASSPDRGLTEAFF	TGCGCCAGCAGCCCCGACAGGGGTTTGACTGAAGCTTTCTTT
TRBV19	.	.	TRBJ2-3	CASSAGAYTDTQYF	TGTGCCAGTAGCGCGGGGGCCTACACAGATACGCAGTATTTT
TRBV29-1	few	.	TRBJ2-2	CSVGTQWGPGELFF	TGCAGCGTTGGTACTCAATGGGGGCCCGGGGAGCTGTTTTTT
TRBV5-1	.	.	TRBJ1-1	CASSFAGRKAFF	TGCGCCAGCAGCTTCGCGGGCAGGAAAGCTTTCTTT
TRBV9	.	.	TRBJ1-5	CASSPGYGGDQPQHF	TGTGCCAGCAGTCCAGGGTACGGAGGAGATCAGCCCCAGCATTTT
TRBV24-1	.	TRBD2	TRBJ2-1	CATSPGTSGRNEQFF	TGTGCCACCAGCCCCGGGACTAGCGGGAGAAATGAGCAGTTCTTC
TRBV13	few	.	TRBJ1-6	CASRRGDSPLHF	TGTGCCAGCAGACGGGGGGATTCACCCCTCCACTTT
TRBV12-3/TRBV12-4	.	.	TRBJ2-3	CASGPLSTDTQYF	TGTGCCAGCGGTCCCCTTAGCACAGATACGCAGTATTTT
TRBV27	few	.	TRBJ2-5	CASSFLGDQETQYF	TGTGCCAGCAGTTTTCTAGGGGACCAAGAGACCCAGTACTTC
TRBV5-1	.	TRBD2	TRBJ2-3	CASSPGLVGTDTQYF	TGCGCCAGCAGCCCCGGACTAGTCGGCACAGATACGCAGTATTTT
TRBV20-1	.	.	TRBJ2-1	CSVGRRNNEQLF	TGCAGTGTCGGCCGACGAAACAATGAGCAGCTCTTC
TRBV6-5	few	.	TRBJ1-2	CASRVGLSGGYTF	TGTGCCAGCAGGGTGGGACTGAGTGGCGGCTACACCTTC
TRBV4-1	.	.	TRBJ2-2	CASSLTGLGLAGELFF	TGCGCCAGCAGTTTAACCGGCCTGGGACTCGCCGGGGAGCTGTTTTTT
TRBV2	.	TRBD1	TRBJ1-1	CASKYGTGIGTEAFF	TGTGCCAGCAAGTACGGGACAGGGATCGGCACTGAAGCTTTCTTT
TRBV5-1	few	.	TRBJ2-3	CASSLIATSTDTQYF	TGCGCCAGCAGCTTGATAGCGACTAGCACAGATACGCAGTATTTT
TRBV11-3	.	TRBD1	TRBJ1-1	CASSSGDRDTEAFF	TGTGCCAGCAGCTCCGGTGACAGGGACACTGAAGCTTTCTTT
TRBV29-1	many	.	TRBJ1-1	CSVEQGTNTEAFF	TGCAGCGTTGAGCAAGGGACGAACACTGAAGCTTTCTTT
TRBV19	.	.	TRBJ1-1	CASSMNIGRMEAFF	TGTGCCAGTAGTATGAACATAGGTCGAATGGAAGCTTTCTTT
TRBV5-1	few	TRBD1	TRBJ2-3	CASSRQTGDTDTQYF	TGCGCCAGCAGCCGTCAGACAGGGGATACAGATACGCAGTATTTT
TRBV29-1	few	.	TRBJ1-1	CSVEGAPDTEAFF	TGCAGCGTTGAAGGGGCACCGGACACTGAAGCTTTCTTT
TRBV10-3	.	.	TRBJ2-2	CAISPKHNTGELFF	TGTGCCATCAGCCCTAAACATAACACCGGGGAGCTGTTTTTT
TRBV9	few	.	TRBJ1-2	CASSVLQGYGYTF	TGTGCCAGCAGCGTCCTCCAAGGGTATGGCTACACCTTC
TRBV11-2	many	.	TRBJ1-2	CASSPRFGTHGYTF	TGTGCCAGCAGCCCTCGATTCGGAACTCATGGCTACACCTTC
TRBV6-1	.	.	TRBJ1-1	CASSEVLANTEAFF	TGTGCCAGCAGTGAGGTGCTGGCGAACACTGAAGCTTTCTTT
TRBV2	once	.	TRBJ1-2	CASSERTGSYGHTF	TGTGCCAGCAGTGAACGGACGGGGTCATATGGCCACACCTTC
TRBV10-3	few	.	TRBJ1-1	CAISVGDMNTEAFF	TGTGCCATCAGTGTTGGGGACATGAACACTGAAGCTTTCTTT
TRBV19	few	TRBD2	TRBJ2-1	CASGTSGSLDEQFF	TGTGCCAGTGGGACTAGCGGGAGTCTGGATGAGCAGTTCTTC
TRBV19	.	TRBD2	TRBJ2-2	CASQRTSGNTGELFF	TGTGCCAGTCAGAGGACTAGCGGAAACACCGGGGAGCTGTTTTTT
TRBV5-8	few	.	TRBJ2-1	CASEEKVRLDYNEQFF	TGTGCCAGCGAGGAAAAAGTTCGGTTAGATTACAATGAGCAGTTCTTC
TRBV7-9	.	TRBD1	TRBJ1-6	CASSFGTVNNSPLHF	TGTGCCAGCAGCTTCGGGACAGTAAATAATTCACCCCTCCACTTT